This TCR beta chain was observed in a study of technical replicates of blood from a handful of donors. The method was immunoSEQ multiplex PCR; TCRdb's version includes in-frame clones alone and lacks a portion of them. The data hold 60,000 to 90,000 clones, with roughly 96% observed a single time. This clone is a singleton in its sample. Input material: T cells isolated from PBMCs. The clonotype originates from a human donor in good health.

DNA for the CDR3: TGCGCCAGCAGCCCTGGGACTAGAAAAGTAGCCTACGAGCAGTACTTC. Translated: CASSPGTRKVAYEQYF. V gene TRBV5-1 combines with J gene TRBJ2-7, with TRBD2 identical over 8 bases. The germline V gene encodes CDR1 SGHRS and CDR2 YFSETQ. Unmatched junction bases numbered 11, after V lost 4 bases and J lost 2 bases. The CDR3 is 16 amino acids.